This entry is about one TCR beta chain. Its antigen is unknown. There are 16 residues in the CDR3. V was pared by 0 bases and J by 2 bases, with 12 bases between. Germline CDR1 LNHNV, CDR2 YYDKDF (reference sequence). Systemic immunosuppression or autoimmune disease history was grounds to exclude patients. Assay: immunoSEQ multiplex PCR; the TCRdb copy retains only in-frame clones and omits some. The sample has tens of thousands of clones, about 90% seen once. The data were obtained in a study of OX40 agonist ivuxolimab in advanced cancers. Study results and caveats: Still undetermined is the antigen specificity of the expanded peripheral T cells. CD4+ and CD8+ T cells in blood underwent clonal expansion by week 6 at 0.1 to 3.0 mg/kg. Nonresponders included some who also had low normalized T-cell clonal expansion.

The sequence came from an adult with an advanced solid tumor such as melanoma, head and neck, liver or kidney cancer. Sample: CD4+ or CD8+ T cells sorted from blood, taken in a trial of the OX40 agonist ivuxolimab. The chain carries TRBV15 and TRBJ2-3; D unclear. The CDR3 reads CATSRDKAENTDTQYF. Written as DNA, the CDR3 is TGTGCCACCAGCAGAGATAAGGCGGAAAACACAGATACGCAGTATTTT.